The T cell receptor (beta chain) under discussion was sequenced for a study of cytomegalovirus exposure and HLA in healthy donors. Turning to the study itself: Early released data comprised around 85 million unique TCRs from HLA-typed donors.

Findings and limits, study-wide: Across all donors, roughly uniform sequencing depth was an assumption of the presence/absence analyses.

Germline CDR1 MNHNS, CDR2 SASEGT. V was pared by 6 bases and J by 9 bases, with 13 bases of the junction left unmatched. This CDR3 spans 14 amino acids. Primers included in the PCR were 60 Vbeta and 13 Jbeta primers. The data were produced by immunoSEQ multiplex PCR, yet TCRdb's version contains in-frame clones alone and is incomplete. The table shows under 150,000 clones, with about 70% occurring only once. Notes on this clone: The antigen remains unidentified.

The clonotype was recovered from a woman between 55 and 75 years old in good health and CMV-seropositive. Specimen: PBMCs. The chain uses TRBV6-1 and TRBJ1-2; 7 nucleotides align to TRBD1. CDR3 in amino acids: CASRGPGQPLSYTF. In nucleotides, the CDR3 is TGTGCCAGCAGGGGACCGGGACAGCCGCTAAGCTACACCTTC.